This TCR beta chain was observed in a study of early T cells in non-severe SARS-CoV-2 infection. Study-level background: The sequenced material was bulk RNA from unsorted whole blood, and its chains were unpaired. Notes on the study in general: Matching with VDJdb favored anti-spike CD8 responses (missing private and CD4 specificities).

Points on this clonotype: Its specificity is not known.

Germline V CDR1 and CDR2: DFQATT, SNEGSKA (reference sequence). The CDR3 covers 19 residues. V was pared by 7 bases and J by 2 bases, with 19 bases of the junction left unmatched. Separate cDNA molecules each had unique molecular identifiers attached to them. TCRdb re-called the 5' RACE reads with MiXCR, one entry per CDR3 protein. There are around 50,000 distinct CDR3 sequences in the sample; approximately 10% occur only once, and 10% to 13% lies in the top ten. Sequences were obtained from whole blood. The chain recombines TRBV20-1 with TRBJ2-3, with TRBD2 matching 12 bases. The origin of this receptor is an adult who was a healthcare worker with PCR-confirmed SARS-CoV-2 infection or an uninfected control (not recorded which). Here the CDR3 reads CSVRPSTASGRANTDTQYF. The CDR3 DNA follows: TGCAGTGTCAGACCCAGTACGGCTAGCGGGAGGGCCAACACAGATACGCAGTATTTT.